A selection of T cell receptor beta chains follows, all from one sample in a study of cytomegalovirus exposure and HLA in healthy donors. Using immunoSEQ multiplex PCR, the repertoire was profiled, and TCRdb retains in-frame clones only, with some absent. The profile shows tens of thousands of clones, over 75% of them singletons. The sequenced sample was PBMCs. Source of these receptors: a man between 25 and 39 years old in good health and CMV-seronegative. Both conserved end residues are trimmed from each CDR3.

J gene: TRBJ2-5
CDR3 length: 13
V gene: TRBV5-6
CDR3 protein: ASRHPGQGLETQY

J gene: TRBJ1-2
CDR3 length: 14
V gene: TRBV6-4
CDR3 protein: ASSDSPGTSYYGYT

J gene: TRBJ2-7
CDR3 length: 10
V gene: TRBV6-1
CDR3 protein: ASISQNYEQY

J gene: TRBJ1-1
CDR3 length: 11
V gene: TRBV10-3
CDR3 protein: AISEVRGTEAF

J gene: TRBJ1-1
CDR3 length: 11
V gene: TRBV5-4
CDR3 protein: ASSWGVGTEAF

J gene: TRBJ1-1
CDR3 length: 11
V gene: TRBV4-1
CDR3 protein: ASSPGGNTEAF

J gene: TRBJ2-7
CDR3 length: 10
V gene: TRBV5-4
CDR3 protein: ASSLTSSEQY

J gene: TRBJ2-7
CDR3 length: 13
V gene: TRBV29-1
CDR3 protein: SVEVPWGLSYEQY

J gene: TRBJ2-3
CDR3 length: 13
V gene: TRBV19
CDR3 protein: ASSILAGGRDTQY

J gene: TRBJ2-1
CDR3 length: 14
V gene: TRBV9
CDR3 protein: ASSVASWAAYNEQF

J gene: TRBJ2-1
CDR3 length: 12
V gene: TRBV7-3
CDR3 protein: ASSSRQVRDEQF

J gene: TRBJ2-7
CDR3 length: 12
V gene: TRBV27
CDR3 protein: ASSLSYSSYEQY

J gene: TRBJ2-3
CDR3 length: 13
V gene: TRBV7-9
CDR3 protein: ASIPPSTSTDTQY

J gene: TRBJ2-1
CDR3 length: 13
V gene: TRBV7-9
CDR3 protein: ASSEEWSSYNEQF

J gene: TRBJ2-5
CDR3 length: 13
V gene: TRBV6-5
CDR3 protein: ASTSPKTGIETQY

J gene: TRBJ1-5
CDR3 length: 11
V gene: TRBV2
CDR3 protein: ASRDRGVQPQH

J gene: TRBJ2-7
CDR3 length: 9
V gene: TRBV10-3
CDR3 protein: AMRSAYEQY

J gene: TRBJ1-4
CDR3 length: 13
V gene: TRBV5-5
CDR3 protein: ASSFFDRDDEKLF

J gene: TRBJ1-1
CDR3 length: 11
V gene: TRBV7-6
CDR3 protein: ASSRRQEIEAF

J gene: TRBJ2-5
CDR3 length: 13
V gene: TRBV7-3
CDR3 protein: ASSLMAGGQETQY

J gene: TRBJ2-6
CDR3 length: 14
V gene: TRBV19
CDR3 protein: ASMGTVSSGANVLT

J gene: TRBJ1-1
CDR3 length: 9
V gene: TRBV28
CDR3 protein: ASTGGMEAF

J gene: TRBJ1-5
CDR3 length: 12
V gene: TRBV7-9
CDR3 protein: ASSPGGSNQPQH

J gene: TRBJ2-2
CDR3 length: 14
V gene: TRBV5-5
CDR3 protein: ASSLSGGGNTGELF

J gene: TRBJ1-1
CDR3 length: 10
V gene: TRBV29-1
CDR3 protein: SVGQLNAEAF

J gene: TRBJ1-1
CDR3 length: 12
V gene: TRBV5-1
CDR3 protein: ASTRTGGGTEAF

J gene: TRBJ2-3
CDR3 length: 11
V gene: TRBV29-1
CDR3 protein: SVGQGGTDTQY

J gene: TRBJ1-1
CDR3 length: 12
V gene: TRBV7-2
CDR3 protein: ASSLAQGSTEAF

J gene: TRBJ2-3
CDR3 length: 14
V gene: TRBV7-2
CDR3 protein: ASTPPDRGNTDTQY

J gene: TRBJ2-1
CDR3 length: 18
V gene: TRBV7-7
CDR3 protein: ASSLGLAGGLTSSYNEQF

J gene: TRBJ2-1
CDR3 length: 14
V gene: TRBV13
CDR3 protein: ASSLSGLAGYNEQF

J gene: TRBJ2-1
CDR3 length: 11
V gene: TRBV2
CDR3 protein: ASTNELYNEQF

J gene: TRBJ2-2
CDR3 length: 14
V gene: TRBV7-2
CDR3 protein: ASSRRDRADSGELF

J gene: TRBJ2-1
CDR3 length: 11
V gene: TRBV5-1
CDR3 protein: ASSLVQDNEQF

J gene: TRBJ2-1
CDR3 length: 12
V gene: TRBV2
CDR3 protein: ASSEGGSWTEQF

J gene: TRBJ2-3
CDR3 length: 13
V gene: TRBV6-5
CDR3 protein: ASSYGGAFLDTQY

J gene: TRBJ2-1
CDR3 length: 13
V gene: TRBV9
CDR3 protein: ASSWLGHPSNEQF

J gene: TRBJ1-2
CDR3 length: 12
V gene: TRBV6-4
CDR3 protein: ASSVDRSFNGYT

J gene: TRBJ1-1
CDR3 length: 11
V gene: TRBV6-1
CDR3 protein: ASSERGFTEAF

J gene: TRBJ2-3
CDR3 length: 14
V gene: TRBV15
CDR3 protein: ATSRVGQGRTDTQY

J gene: TRBJ2-7
CDR3 length: 12
V gene: TRBV29-1
CDR3 protein: SVEDPRAVNEQY

J gene: TRBJ1-2
CDR3 length: 12
V gene: TRBV4-3
CDR3 protein: ASSRGQGGYGYT

J gene: TRBJ2-4
CDR3 length: 10
V gene: TRBV30
CDR3 protein: AWTTGGDIQY

J gene: TRBJ1-1
CDR3 length: 16
V gene: TRBV27
CDR3 protein: ASSSILTRRRGDPEAF